This T cell receptor (beta chain) originates from a study of T-cell reconstitution after alpha-beta-depleted transplantation in children. Unique molecular identifiers were incorporated when the TCRbeta library was constructed. Via MiXCR, TCRdb re-called the PCR reads, giving one row per CDR3 protein. Among roughly 500,000 distinct CDR3 sequences listed, less than 35% were seen once. Sequences were derived from PBMCs from the stem cell graft donor, sampled from the stem cell graft. The source of this sequence is a human donor who donated a stem cell graft to a child with aplastic anemia.

The CDR3 bases are TGTGCCAGCAGCATCGGGACTAGGATGTCCTACGAGCAGTACTTC. The encoded protein is CASSIGTRMSYEQYF. This sequence joins TRBV9 and TRBJ2-7, with 8 positions matching TRBD2. CDR3 length equals 15 residues. CDR1 is SGDLS and CDR2 is YYNGEE in the germline V gene. Losses at the gene ends were 4 bases for V and 1 base for J; bases not matched to a gene: 7.